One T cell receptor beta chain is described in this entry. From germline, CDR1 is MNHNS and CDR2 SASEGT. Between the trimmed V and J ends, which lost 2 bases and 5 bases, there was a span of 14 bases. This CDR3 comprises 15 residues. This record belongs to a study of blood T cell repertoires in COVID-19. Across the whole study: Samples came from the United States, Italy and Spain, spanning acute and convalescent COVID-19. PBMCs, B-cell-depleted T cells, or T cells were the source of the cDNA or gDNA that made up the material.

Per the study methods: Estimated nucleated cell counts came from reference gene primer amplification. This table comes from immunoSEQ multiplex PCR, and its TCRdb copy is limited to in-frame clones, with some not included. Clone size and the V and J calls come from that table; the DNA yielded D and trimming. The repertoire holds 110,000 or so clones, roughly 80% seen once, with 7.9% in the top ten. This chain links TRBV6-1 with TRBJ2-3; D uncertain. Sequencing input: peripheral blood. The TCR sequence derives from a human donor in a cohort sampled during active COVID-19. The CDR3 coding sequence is TGTGCCAGCAGTGAAAGAGTGGGCAGCCAAGATACGCAGTATTTT. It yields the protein CASSERVGSQDTQYF.